The source of this TCR beta chain is a study of blood T cell repertoires in COVID-19. For the study at large: COVID-19 samples collected from the United States, Italy and Spain covered acute and convalescent phases. T cells, B-cell-depleted T cells, or PBMCs supplied cDNA or gDNA.

As handled by the study authors: Scientists estimated how many nucleated cells there were by amplifying reference gene primers. Clones were sequenced by immunoSEQ multiplex PCR, and TCRdb holds only the in-frame ones, with some missing. V, J and clone size were drawn from that table, and D and trimming were deduced from the DNA. The sample holds around 92,000 clones, 65% to 85% seen once. The material sequenced was peripheral blood. This receptor was taken from a woman aged 80 or over with acute or convalescent COVID-19.

CDR3 coding DNA: TGTGCCATCAGTGACCGGGTCCGACTCTACGAGCAGTACTTC. Protein: CAISDRVRLYEQYF. This rearrangement joins TRBV10-3 to TRBJ2-7; D is unresolved. V was clipped by 3 bases and J by 3 bases, with 12 bases between them. The length of the CDR3 is 14 residues. Germline-derived CDR1 and CDR2 are ENHRY and SYGVKD.